This paragraph reports one T cell receptor beta chain. Its antigen is unidentified. This entry is derived from a study of cytotoxic CD8 clonotypes in ibrutinib-treated CLL. The wider study: For this cohort, patients were ten to twelve relapsed/refractory and some 15 treatment-naive, while under 18 were IGHV unmutated. Median treatment time before response sampling was approximately twelve months, range 6 to 36. General study results and limits: Public clonotypes, found uncommonly, either contracted or stayed stable on treatment. Sampling times (in sustained-remission versus progressing patients) were not the same.

The CDR3 consists of 12 residues. Germline V gene data show CDR1 as SGHRS and CDR2 as YFSETQ. V lost 4 bases, J lost 2 bases, and 6 bases lay in between. The method was immunoSEQ multiplex PCR; TCRdb's version includes in-frame clones alone and lacks a portion of them. The repertoire holds around 140,000 clones, with more than 75% as singletons. The starting material was PBMCs, obtained after 36 months of ibrutinib treatment. The chain links TRBV5-1 to TRBJ1-2; no definite D call. This sequence originates from a human donor with chronic lymphocytic leukemia. The CDR3 protein is CASSKGNYGYTF. In nucleotides, the CDR3 is TGCGCCAGCAGCAAGGGAAACTATGGCTACACCTTC. Complete variable domain (other parts from reference TRBV5-1 and TRBJ1-2): KAGVTQTPRYLIKTRGQQVTLSCSPISGHRSVSWYQQTPGQGLQFLFEYFSETQRNKGNFPGRFSGRQFSNSRSEMNVSTLELGDSALYLCASSKGNYGYTFGSGTRLTVV.